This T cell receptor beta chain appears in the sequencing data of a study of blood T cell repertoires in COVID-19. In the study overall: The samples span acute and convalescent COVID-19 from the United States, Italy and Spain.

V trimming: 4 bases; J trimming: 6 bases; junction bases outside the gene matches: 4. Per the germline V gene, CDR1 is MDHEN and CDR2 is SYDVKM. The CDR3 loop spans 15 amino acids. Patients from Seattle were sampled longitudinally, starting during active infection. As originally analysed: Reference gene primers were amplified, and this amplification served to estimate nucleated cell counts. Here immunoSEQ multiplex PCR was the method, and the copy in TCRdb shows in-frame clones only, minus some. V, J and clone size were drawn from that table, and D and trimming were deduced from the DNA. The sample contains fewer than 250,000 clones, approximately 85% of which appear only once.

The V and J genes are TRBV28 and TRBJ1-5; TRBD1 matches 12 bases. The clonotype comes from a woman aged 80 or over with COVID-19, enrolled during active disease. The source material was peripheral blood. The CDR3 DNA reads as TGTGCCAGCAGTTGGGACAGGGGGCCGTCTCAGCCCCAGCATTTT. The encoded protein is CASSWDRGPSQPQHF.